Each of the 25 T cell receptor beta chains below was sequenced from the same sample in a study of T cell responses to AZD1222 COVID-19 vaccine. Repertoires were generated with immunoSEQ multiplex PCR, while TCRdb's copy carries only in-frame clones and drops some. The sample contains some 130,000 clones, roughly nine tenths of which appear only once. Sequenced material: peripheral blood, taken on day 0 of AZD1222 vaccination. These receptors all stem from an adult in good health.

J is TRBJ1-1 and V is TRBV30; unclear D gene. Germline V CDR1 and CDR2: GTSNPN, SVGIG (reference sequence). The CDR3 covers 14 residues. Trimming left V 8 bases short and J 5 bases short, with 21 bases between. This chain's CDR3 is CALETDVSGTEAFF. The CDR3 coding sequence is TGTGCCCTGGAAACAGACGTCTCGGGGACTGAAGCTTTCTTT.

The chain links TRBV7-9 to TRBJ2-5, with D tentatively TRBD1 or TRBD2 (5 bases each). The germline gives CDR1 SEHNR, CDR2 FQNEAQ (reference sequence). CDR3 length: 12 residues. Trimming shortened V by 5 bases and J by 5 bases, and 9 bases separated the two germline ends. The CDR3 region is CASSQEGETQYF. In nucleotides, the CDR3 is TGTGCCAGCAGCCAAGAGGGGGAGACCCAGTACTTC.

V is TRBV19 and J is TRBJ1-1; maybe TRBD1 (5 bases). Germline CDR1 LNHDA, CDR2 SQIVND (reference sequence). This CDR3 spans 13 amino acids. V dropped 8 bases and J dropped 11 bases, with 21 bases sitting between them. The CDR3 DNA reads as TGTGCCAGTCAAAAGGGACTCCGGGTGCGGGCTTTCTTT. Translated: CASQKGLRVRAFF.

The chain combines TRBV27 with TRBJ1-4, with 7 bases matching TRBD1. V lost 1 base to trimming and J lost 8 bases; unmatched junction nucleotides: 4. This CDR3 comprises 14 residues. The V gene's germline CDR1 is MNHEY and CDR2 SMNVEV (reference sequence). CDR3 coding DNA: TGTGCCAGCAGTTTATTCCCAGGGGGGGAAAAACTGTTTTTT. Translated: CASSLFPGGEKLFF.

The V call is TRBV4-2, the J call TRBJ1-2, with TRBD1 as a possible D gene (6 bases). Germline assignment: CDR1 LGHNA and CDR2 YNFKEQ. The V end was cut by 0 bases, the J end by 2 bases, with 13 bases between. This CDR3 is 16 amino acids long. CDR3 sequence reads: CASSQEDSFRNYGYTF. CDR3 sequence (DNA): TGTGCCAGCAGCCAAGAGGACAGTTTTCGGAACTATGGCTACACCTTC.

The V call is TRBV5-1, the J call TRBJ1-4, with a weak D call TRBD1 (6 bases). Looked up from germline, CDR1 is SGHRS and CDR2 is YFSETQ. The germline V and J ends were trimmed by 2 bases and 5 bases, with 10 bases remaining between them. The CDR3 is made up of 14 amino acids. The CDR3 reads CASSFGGLNEKLFF. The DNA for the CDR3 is TGCGCCAGCAGCTTCGGGGGGCTCAATGAAAAACTGTTTTTT.

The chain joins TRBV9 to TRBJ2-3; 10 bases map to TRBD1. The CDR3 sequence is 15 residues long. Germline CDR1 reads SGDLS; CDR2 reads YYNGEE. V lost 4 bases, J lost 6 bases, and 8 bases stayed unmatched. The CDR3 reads CASSLTTGGFDTQYF. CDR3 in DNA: TGTGCCAGCAGCCTTACGACAGGGGGCTTTGATACGCAGTATTTT.

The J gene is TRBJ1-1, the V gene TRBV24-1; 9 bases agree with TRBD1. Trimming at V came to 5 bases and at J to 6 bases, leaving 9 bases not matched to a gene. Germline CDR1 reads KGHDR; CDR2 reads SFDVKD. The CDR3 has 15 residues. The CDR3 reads CATSGGTGPNSEAFF. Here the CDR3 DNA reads TGTGCCACCAGTGGCGGGACAGGGCCTAATTCTGAAGCTTTCTTT.

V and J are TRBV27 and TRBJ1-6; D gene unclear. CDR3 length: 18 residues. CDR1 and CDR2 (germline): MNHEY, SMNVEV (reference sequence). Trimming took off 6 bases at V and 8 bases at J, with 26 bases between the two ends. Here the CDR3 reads CASSREPIFPEDDSPLHF. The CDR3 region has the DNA TGTGCCAGCAGCCGGGAGCCGATTTTCCCAGAAGATGATTCACCCCTCCACTTT.

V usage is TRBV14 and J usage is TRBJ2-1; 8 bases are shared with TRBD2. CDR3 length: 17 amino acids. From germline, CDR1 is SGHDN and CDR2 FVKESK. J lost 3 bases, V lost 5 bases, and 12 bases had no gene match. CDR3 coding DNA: TGTGCCAGCAGCGATTTCGAAGCGGGAGTCAACTACAATGAGCAGTTCTTC. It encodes CASSDFEAGVNYNEQFF.

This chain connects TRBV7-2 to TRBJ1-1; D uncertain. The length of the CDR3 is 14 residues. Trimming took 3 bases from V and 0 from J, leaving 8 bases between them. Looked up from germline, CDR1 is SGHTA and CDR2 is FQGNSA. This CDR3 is CASSFGWLNTEAFF. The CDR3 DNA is TGTGCCAGCAGCTTCGGGTGGCTGAACACTGAAGCTTTCTTT.

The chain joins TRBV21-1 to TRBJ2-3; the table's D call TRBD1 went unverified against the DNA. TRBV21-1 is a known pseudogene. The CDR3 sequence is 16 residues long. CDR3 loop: CASHVARTGAIDTQYF. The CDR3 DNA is TGTGCCAGCCACGTCGCTCGGACAGGGGCGATAGATACGCAGTATTTT.

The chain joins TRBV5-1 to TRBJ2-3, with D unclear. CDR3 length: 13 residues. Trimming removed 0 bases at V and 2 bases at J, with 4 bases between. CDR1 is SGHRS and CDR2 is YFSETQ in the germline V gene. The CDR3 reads CASSLVPTDTQYF. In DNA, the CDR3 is TGCGCCAGCAGCTTGGTTCCCACAGATACGCAGTATTTT. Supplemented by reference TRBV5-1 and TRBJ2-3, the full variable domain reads KAGVTQTPRYLIKTRGQQVTLSCSPISGHRSVSWYQQTPGQGLQFLFEYFSETQRNKGNFPGRFSGRQFSNSRSEMNVSTLELGDSALYLCASSLVPTDTQYFGPGTRLTVL.

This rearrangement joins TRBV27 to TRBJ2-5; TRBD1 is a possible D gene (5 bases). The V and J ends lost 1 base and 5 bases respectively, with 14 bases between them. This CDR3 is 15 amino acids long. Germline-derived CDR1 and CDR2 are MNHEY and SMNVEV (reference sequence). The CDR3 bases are TGTGCCAGCAGTTTATACCGGACACCCCGGGAGACCCAGTACTTC. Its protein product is CASSLYRTPRETQYF.

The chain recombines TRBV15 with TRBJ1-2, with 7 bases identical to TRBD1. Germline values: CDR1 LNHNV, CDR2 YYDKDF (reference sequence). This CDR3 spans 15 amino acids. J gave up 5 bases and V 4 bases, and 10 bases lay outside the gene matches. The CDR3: CATSTDLGTVYGYTF. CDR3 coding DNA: TGTGCCACCAGCACCGACCTCGGGACAGTATATGGCTACACCTTC.

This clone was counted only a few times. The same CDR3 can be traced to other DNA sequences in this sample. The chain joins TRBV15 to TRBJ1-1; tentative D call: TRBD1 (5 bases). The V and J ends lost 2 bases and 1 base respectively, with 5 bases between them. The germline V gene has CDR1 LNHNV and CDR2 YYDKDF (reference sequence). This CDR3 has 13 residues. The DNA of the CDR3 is TGTGCCACCAGCAGAACAGGGAACACTGAAGCTTTCTTT. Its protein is CATSRTGNTEAFF.

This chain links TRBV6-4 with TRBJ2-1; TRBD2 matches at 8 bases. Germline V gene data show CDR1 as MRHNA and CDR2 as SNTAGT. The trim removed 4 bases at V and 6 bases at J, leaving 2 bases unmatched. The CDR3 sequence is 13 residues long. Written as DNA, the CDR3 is TGTGCCAGCAGTGTGACTAGCGTCAATGAGCAGTTCTTC. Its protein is CASSVTSVNEQFF.

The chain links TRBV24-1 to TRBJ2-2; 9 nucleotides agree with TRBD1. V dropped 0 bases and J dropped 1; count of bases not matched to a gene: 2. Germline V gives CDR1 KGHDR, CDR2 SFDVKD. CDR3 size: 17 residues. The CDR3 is CATSDLGGQGNTGELFF. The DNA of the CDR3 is TGTGCCACCAGTGATTTGGGGGGACAGGGGAACACCGGGGAGCTGTTTTTT.

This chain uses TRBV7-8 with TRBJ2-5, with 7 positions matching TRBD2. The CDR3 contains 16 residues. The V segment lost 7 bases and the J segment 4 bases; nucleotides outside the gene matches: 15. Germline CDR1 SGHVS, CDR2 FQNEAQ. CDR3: CASNKVSGKRSETQYF. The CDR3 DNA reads TGTGCCAGCAACAAAGTCAGCGGGAAAAGGTCAGAGACCCAGTACTTC.

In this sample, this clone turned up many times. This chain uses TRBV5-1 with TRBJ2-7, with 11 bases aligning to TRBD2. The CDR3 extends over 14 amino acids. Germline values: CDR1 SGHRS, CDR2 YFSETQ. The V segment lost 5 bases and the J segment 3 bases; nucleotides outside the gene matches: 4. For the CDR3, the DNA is TGCGCCAGCAGGGCGGGACTAGCGGACTACGAGCAGTACTTC. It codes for CASRAGLADYEQYF. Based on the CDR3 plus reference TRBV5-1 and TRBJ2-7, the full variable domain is KAGVTQTPRYLIKTRGQQVTLSCSPISGHRSVSWYQQTPGQGLQFLFEYFSETQRNKGNFPGRFSGRQFSNSRSEMNVSTLELGDSALYLCASRAGLADYEQYFGPGTRLTVT.

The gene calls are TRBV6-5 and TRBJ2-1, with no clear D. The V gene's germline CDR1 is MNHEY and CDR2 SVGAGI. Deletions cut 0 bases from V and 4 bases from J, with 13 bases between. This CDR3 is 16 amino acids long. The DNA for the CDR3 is TGTGCCAGCAGTTACTCGGGGTTAGCTGGATACAATGAGCAGTTCTTC. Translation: CASSYSGLAGYNEQFF.

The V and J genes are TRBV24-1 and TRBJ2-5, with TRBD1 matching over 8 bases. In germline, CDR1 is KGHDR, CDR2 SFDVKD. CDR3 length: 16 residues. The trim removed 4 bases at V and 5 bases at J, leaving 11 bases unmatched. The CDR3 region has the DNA TGTGCCACCAGTGACCCGACAGGGGTGGGCAGGGAGACCCAGTACTTC. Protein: CATSDPTGVGRETQYF.

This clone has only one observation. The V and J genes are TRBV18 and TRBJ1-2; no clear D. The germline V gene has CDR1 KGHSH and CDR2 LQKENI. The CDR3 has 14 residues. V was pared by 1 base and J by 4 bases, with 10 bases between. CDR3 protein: CASSPLVTAYGYTF. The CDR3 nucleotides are TGTGCCAGCTCACCACTTGTGACGGCCTATGGCTACACCTTC.

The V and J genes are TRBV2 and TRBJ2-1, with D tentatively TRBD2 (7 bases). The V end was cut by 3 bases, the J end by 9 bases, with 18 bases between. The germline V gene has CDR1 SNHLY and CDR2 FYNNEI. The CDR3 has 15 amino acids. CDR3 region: CASSEVSGTSGEQFF. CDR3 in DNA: TGTGCCAGCAGTGAGGTCAGCGGGACATCCGGTGAGCAGTTCTTC.

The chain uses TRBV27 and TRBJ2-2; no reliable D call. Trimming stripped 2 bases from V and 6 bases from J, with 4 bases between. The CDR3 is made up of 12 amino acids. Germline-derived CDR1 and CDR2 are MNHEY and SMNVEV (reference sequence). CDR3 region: CASSLTAGELFF. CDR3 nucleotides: TGTGCCAGCAGTTTAACGGCCGGGGAGCTGTTTTTT.